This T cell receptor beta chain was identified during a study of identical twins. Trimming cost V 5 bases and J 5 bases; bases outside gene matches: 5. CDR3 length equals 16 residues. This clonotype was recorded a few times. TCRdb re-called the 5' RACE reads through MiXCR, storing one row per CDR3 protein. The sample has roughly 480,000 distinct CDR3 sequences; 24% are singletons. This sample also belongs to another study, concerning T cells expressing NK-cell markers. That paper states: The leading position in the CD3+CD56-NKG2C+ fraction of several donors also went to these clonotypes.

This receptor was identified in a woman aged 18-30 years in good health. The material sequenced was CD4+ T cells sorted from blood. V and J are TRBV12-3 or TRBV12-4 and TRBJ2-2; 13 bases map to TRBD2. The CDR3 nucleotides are TGTGCCAGCAGTCCCGGGACTAGCGGGATAACCGGGGAGCTGTTTTTT. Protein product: CASSPGTSGITGELFF.